The rows below give T cell receptor beta chains drawn from one sample of a study of blood T cell repertoires in COVID-19. Generated by immunoSEQ multiplex PCR, the TCRdb table keeps only in-frame clones and is missing some. In the table there are roughly 230,000 clones, 90% of which are singletons. The sequenced sample consisted of peripheral blood. These receptor sequences come from a woman aged 60-70 years with COVID-19, enrolled during active disease. Each CDR3 is given with its conserved first and last residue. The D gene is left open where the match is weak. For some rows the clone size is stated as once, few or many, or as a class when expanded; others skip it.

length,J,D,size,V,DNA,CDR3
14,TRBJ1-1,TRBD1,.,TRBV6-2/TRBV6-3,TGTGCCAGCAGTTCCCAGGGGGCGAACACTGAAGCTTTCTTT,CASSSQGANTEAFF
15,TRBJ2-1,TRBD1,once,TRBV5-1,TGCGCCAGCAGCTTGGGGGGACAGTTTTACAATGAGCAGTTCTTC,CASSLGGQFYNEQFF
14,TRBJ1-6,.,once,TRBV5-5,TGTGCCAGCAGCCACAGGGAGTTTGATTCACCCCTCCACTTT,CASSHREFDSPLHF
13,TRBJ2-1,.,.,TRBV2,TGTGCCAGCAGTGGTAGCAGCTACAATGAGCAGTTCTTC,CASSGSSYNEQFF
11,TRBJ2-3,.,.,TRBV3-1/TRBV3-2,TGTGCCAGCAGCCAATCTAATACGCAGTATTTT,CASSQSNTQYF
15,TRBJ2-7,TRBD2,.,TRBV19,TGTGCCAGTAGTACCGGACTAGCGGGGCCATACGAGCAGTACTTC,CASSTGLAGPYEQYF
16,TRBJ1-5,.,.,TRBV4-1,TGCGCCAGCAGCGAGTACCAGGCAGGGAGCAATCAGCCCCAGCATTTT,CASSEYQAGSNQPQHF
15,TRBJ1-4,.,.,TRBV12-5,TGTGCTAGTGGTTTGGTTGACTACCGGGGGGAAAAACTGTTTTTT,CASGLVDYRGEKLFF
14,TRBJ2-7,TRBD1,.,TRBV7-9,TGTGCCAGCAGCTCATGGGACAGTAAGTACGAGCAGTACTTC,CASSSWDSKYEQYF
14,TRBJ2-7,TRBD1,.,TRBV19,TGTGCCAGTAGTGCCCAGGGGGACACCTACGAGCAGTACTTC,CASSAQGDTYEQYF
13,TRBJ1-1,.,.,TRBV5-1,TGCGCCAGCAGCTCTCCTAATTCAGGGGTAGCTTTCTTT,CASSSPNSGVAFF
17,TRBJ1-2,TRBD1,few,TRBV5-1,TGCGCCAGCAGCTCCCGGGACAGGGGTTTAGGCTCCTATGGCTACACCTTC,CASSSRDRGLGSYGYTF
14,TRBJ1-1,.,.,TRBV7-2,TGTGCCAGCAGCTTGGGACGGGAGACGGCTGAAGCTTTCTTT,CASSLGRETAEAFF
13,TRBJ1-1,.,.,TRBV12-3/TRBV12-4,TGTGCCAGCAGTCGCGACAGAAACACTGAAGCTTTCTTT,CASSRDRNTEAFF
17,TRBJ1-5,TRBD1,.,TRBV11-3,TGTGCCAGCAGCCTTCGGACAGGGGAGGTTAGCAATCAGCCCCAGCATTTT,CASSLRTGEVSNQPQHF
14,TRBJ2-1,.,few,TRBV5-4,TGTGCCAGCAGCTCTCCGGACACCTACAATGAGCAGTTCTTC,CASSSPDTYNEQFF
15,TRBJ2-2,TRBD2,.,TRBV19,TGTGCCAGTAATCCCGGGGGGGGGCACACCGGGGAGCTGTTTTTT,CASNPGGGHTGELFF
18,TRBJ1-5,TRBD1,.,TRBV6-2/TRBV6-3,TGTGCCAGCAGTTACCGCGAGGGGGCAGGGTGGATCAATCAGCCCCAGCATTTT,CASSYREGAGWINQPQHF
14,TRBJ1-2,.,.,TRBV9,TGTGCCAGCAGCGGATCGACTCGTGCTTATGGCTACACCTTC,CASSGSTRAYGYTF
14,TRBJ1-1,.,.,TRBV30,TGTGCCTGGAGTGTCGGAGTGGAGAACACTGAAGCTTTCTTT,CAWSVGVENTEAFF
13,TRBJ2-1,.,.,TRBV12-3/TRBV12-4,TGTGCCAGCAGTTTCGGGGGTAGCAATGAGCAGTTCTTC,CASSFGGSNEQFF
14,TRBJ2-3,TRBD2,.,TRBV3-1/TRBV3-2,TGTGCCAGCAGCCAAAATAGCGGGGCAGATACGCAGTATTTT,CASSQNSGADTQYF
13,TRBJ2-2,.,.,TRBV12-5,TGTGCTAGTGGTTTGGGTATAGCCGGGGAGCTGTTTTTT,CASGLGIAGELFF
17,TRBJ1-3,.,.,TRBV6-6,TGTGCCAGCAGCCGATCGGGACATCTGAGCTCTGGAAACACCATATATTTT,CASSRSGHLSSGNTIYF
15,TRBJ2-7,.,.,TRBV27,TGTGCCAGCAGTTACGGCGGGGGCCTCTCCTACGAGCAGTACTTC,CASSYGGGLSYEQYF
15,TRBJ1-1,.,.,TRBV3-1/TRBV3-2,TGTGCCAGCAGCCCTGCCGAGGGAATGAACACTGAAGCTTTCTTT,CASSPAEGMNTEAFF
15,TRBJ1-4,.,.,TRBV14,TGTGCCAGCAGCCGAACTCGGGGAACTAATGAAAAACTGTTTTTT,CASSRTRGTNEKLFF
14,TRBJ2-7,.,.,TRBV9,TGTGCCAGCAGCGCCACGCGGGGGCCCTACGAGCAGTACTTC,CASSATRGPYEQYF
15,TRBJ2-5,.,.,TRBV5-6,TGTGCCAGCTCTAGGTTAACGGAGGGGGCGGCGACCCAGTACTTC,CASSRLTEGAATQYF
14,TRBJ1-2,.,.,TRBV6-5,TGTGCCAGCAGCCACAGGGCATATGATAATGGCTACACCTTC,CASSHRAYDNGYTF
13,TRBJ1-1,.,.,TRBV5-5,TGTGCCAGCAGCTTTCAGGGTGCCCGTGGGGCTTTCTTT,CASSFQGARGAFF
17,TRBJ1-2,.,.,TRBV7-9,TGTGCCAGCAGCTTAGGTAGTGAGGGACATCATAACTATGGCTACACCTTC,CASSLGSEGHHNYGYTF
15,TRBJ1-4,.,.,TRBV11-2,TGTGCCAGCAGTCAGGGACATCGGGGAAATGAAAAACTGTTTTTT,CASSQGHRGNEKLFF
12,TRBJ1-2,TRBD1,once,TRBV19,TGTGCCAGTAGTGGACAGGGTTATGGCTACACCTTC,CASSGQGYGYTF
15,TRBJ1-2,.,.,TRBV7-2,TGTGCCAGCAGCCCTGACAGCCCCTTTCTATATGGCTACACCTTC,CASSPDSPFLYGYTF
17,TRBJ1-2,TRBD1,.,TRBV7-2,TGTGCCAGCAGCTTCGGGGGGGGACAGGGGATCGGGTATGGCTACACCTTC,CASSFGGGQGIGYGYTF
13,TRBJ1-2,.,.,TRBV9,TGTGCCAGCAGCAACCGGGGAGGGGGTGGCTACACCTTC,CASSNRGGGGYTF
13,TRBJ1-1,TRBD1,.,TRBV10-3,TGTGCCATTAACAGGGGAGAGGACGATGAAGCTTTCTTT,CAINRGEDDEAFF
13,TRBJ2-5,.,.,TRBV7-9,TGTGCCAGCAGCTTAGAGGGGCAAGAGACCCAGTACTTC,CASSLEGQETQYF
13,TRBJ1-2,.,few,TRBV5-1,TGCGCCAGCAGCTTGGACTCTGTCTATGGCTACACCTTC,CASSLDSVYGYTF
14,TRBJ1-1,.,.,TRBV5-6,TGTGCCAGCAGCCGAGGAGGGGTCGGCACTGAAGCTTTCTTT,CASSRGGVGTEAFF
14,TRBJ2-3,.,.,TRBV29-1,TGCAGCGTTGTCGGACACGGAAAAACAGATACGCAGTATTTT,CSVVGHGKTDTQYF
12,TRBJ2-7,TRBD1,.,TRBV6-5,TGTGCCAGCAGTAGGACAGGGAGAGAGCAGTACTTC,CASSRTGREQYF
14,TRBJ1-1,.,once,TRBV11-2,TGTGCCAGCAGCCTAGAACGGACACACCTGGAAGCTTTCTTT,CASSLERTHLEAFF
13,TRBJ2-5,.,.,TRBV6-5,TGTGCCAGCAGCTATAAACCCCAAGAGACCCAGTACTTC,CASSYKPQETQYF
17,TRBJ2-3,.,.,TRBV13,TGTGCCAGCAGCCAAAACCCGATAGGGACACTCACAGATACGCAGTATTTT,CASSQNPIGTLTDTQYF
14,TRBJ2-5,.,.,TRBV7-2,TGTGCCAGCAGCTCTATGCCACAGGGAGAGACCCAGTACTTC,CASSSMPQGETQYF
15,TRBJ1-2,.,once,TRBV6-5,TGTGCCAGCAGTTACTCGCCAGGAGGGAACTATGGCTACACCTTC,CASSYSPGGNYGYTF
15,TRBJ2-5,TRBD2,.,TRBV15,TGTGCCACCAGCAGGCCCGGGACTAGCCAAGAGACCCAGTACTTC,CATSRPGTSQETQYF
14,TRBJ2-7,TRBD2,.,TRBV7-9,TGTGCCAGCAGCTTAATGGGGGGGTCCCACGAGCAGTACTTC,CASSLMGGSHEQYF
16,TRBJ1-2,TRBD1,.,TRBV4-1,TGCGCCAGCAGCCAAGGAACCGGGACAGGCTATCCGGGCTACACCTTC,CASSQGTGTGYPGYTF
16,TRBJ2-7,TRBD2,.,TRBV5-1,TGCGCCAGCAGCTTGCGCGGCGGGGGGCCCTCATACGAGCAGTACTTC,CASSLRGGGPSYEQYF
13,TRBJ1-2,.,.,TRBV19,TGTGCCACGGGGGTCTCCGCTAACTATGGCTACACCTTC,CATGVSANYGYTF
17,TRBJ1-3,TRBD1,.,TRBV7-9,TGTGCCAGCAGCTCCCGGGACAGGCTCTTTTCTGGAAACACCATATATTTT,CASSSRDRLFSGNTIYF
15,TRBJ2-1,.,.,TRBV5-4,TGTGCCAGCAGCGTTGGCGGGCAAGCAAACAATGAGCAGTTCTTC,CASSVGGQANNEQFF
15,TRBJ2-5,TRBD1,.,TRBV4-1,TGCGCCAGCAGCCATCCGGGACAGGGCCAAGAGACCCAGTACTTC,CASSHPGQGQETQYF
15,TRBJ1-5,TRBD1,.,TRBV6-5,TGTGCCAGCAGCCCAAGGGGACAGGGCAATCAGCCCCAGCATTTT,CASSPRGQGNQPQHF
15,TRBJ2-7,.,few,TRBV19,TGTGCCAGTAGTCCGCCCAGTGGACAGTCTTACGAGCAGTACTTC,CASSPPSGQSYEQYF
13,TRBJ2-5,.,.,TRBV6-5,TGTGCCAGCAGATATCGGGGTGGAGAGACCCAGTACTTC,CASRYRGGETQYF
14,TRBJ2-7,.,.,TRBV27,TGTGCCAGCAGTTTAGCAGGGCAATTCTACGAGCAGTACTTC,CASSLAGQFYEQYF